A selection of T cell receptor beta chains follows, all from one sample in a study of blood T cell repertoires in COVID-19. Clones were sequenced by immunoSEQ multiplex PCR, and TCRdb holds only the in-frame ones, with some missing. The sample carries more than 200,000 clones, 88% recorded once. The specimen sequenced was peripheral blood. These receptors came from a man aged 35-49 years with acute or convalescent COVID-19. Both conserved end residues are part of each CDR3. A D gene is named only where the DNA matches it firmly. Expanded clones get a size class; other rows say once, few or many, or leave the size out.

>-|many|TRBJ2-1|14|TRBV18
CASSPDYSYNEQFF
TGTGCCAGCTCACCAGACTACAGCTACAATGAGCAGTTCTTC
>-|few|TRBJ1-5|14|TRBV7-9
CASSLTGGGQPQHF
TGTGCCAGCAGCTTAACCGGGGGGGGACAGCCCCAGCATTTT
>TRBD2|-|TRBJ2-7|12|TRBV29-1
CSVEPGGHEQYF
TGCAGCGTTGAACCGGGGGGGCACGAGCAGTACTTC
>-|once|TRBJ2-7|15|TRBV29-1
CSVAPRDGSSYEQYF
TGCAGCGTTGCTCCGCGGGACGGGAGCTCCTACGAGCAGTACTTC
>TRBD2|-|TRBJ2-1|17|TRBV6-4
CASSVPKGSGRNNEQFF
TGTGCCAGCAGTGTCCCGAAGGGTAGCGGGAGGAACAATGAGCAGTTCTTC
>-|-|TRBJ1-1|16|TRBV7-6
CASSRNLLGGNTEAFF
TGTGCCAGCAGCCGGAACCTGCTGGGGGGGAACACTGAAGCTTTCTTT
>-|many|TRBJ1-2|14|TRBV27
CASSLSRQNYGYTF
TGTGCCAGCAGTTTATCCAGACAGAACTATGGCTACACCTTC
>-|once|TRBJ2-7|14|TRBV30
CAWSARDTSYEQYF
TGTGCCTGGAGCGCCCGGGACACCTCCTACGAGCAGTACTTC
>TRBD2|-|TRBJ2-7|18|TRBV28
CASSSQQYLAGGAYEQYF
TGTGCCAGCAGTTCTCAACAGTATCTAGCGGGAGGGGCCTACGAGCAGTACTTC
>TRBD2|-|TRBJ2-2|14|TRBV7-9
CASDGGGATGELFF
TGTGCCAGCGATGGCGGGGGGGCCACCGGGGAGCTGTTTTTT
>-|-|TRBJ2-1|16|TRBV24-1
CATSDLTAGVYNEQFF
TGTGCCACCAGTGATTTGACGGCAGGGGTTTACAATGAGCAGTTCTTC
>-|-|TRBJ2-7|15|TRBV3-1/TRBV3-2
CASSQGPDYTYEQYF
TGTGCCAGCAGCCAAGGGCCGGACTATACCTACGAGCAGTACTTC
>TRBD1|-|TRBJ2-1|15|TRBV19
CASSPGTGGYNEQFF
TGTGCCAGTAGCCCCGGGACAGGGGGGTACAATGAGCAGTTCTTC
>-|-|TRBJ2-5|15|TRBV6-5
CASIPILGGGETQYF
TGTGCCAGCATCCCTATTCTGGGTGGAGGAGAGACCCAGTACTTC
>TRBD2|-|TRBJ2-3|15|TRBV7-3
CASSLASGRADTQYF
TGTGCCAGCAGCTTAGCTAGCGGGAGAGCAGATACGCAGTATTTT
>-|-|TRBJ2-7|15|TRBV19
CAISWGKEGSYEQYF
TGTGCCATCTCTTGGGGGAAGGAGGGCTCATACGAGCAGTACTTC
>-|-|TRBJ1-5|16|TRBV5-1
CASSEGSVSGNQPQHF
TGCGCCAGCAGTGAGGGATCCGTGAGTGGCAATCAGCCCCAGCATTTT
>TRBD2|few|TRBJ2-3|14|TRBV27
CASHRLAGADTQYF
TGTGCCAGCCACCGACTAGCGGGCGCAGATACGCAGTATTTT
>TRBD1|-|TRBJ2-5|15|TRBV24-1
CATSDPGQGPETQYF
TGTGCCACCAGTGATCCGGGACAGGGTCCAGAGACCCAGTACTTC
>-|-|TRBJ2-1|13|TRBV5-1
CASSFQPTGEQFF
TGCGCCAGCAGCTTTCAACCCACCGGTGAGCAGTTCTTC
>-|-|TRBJ2-1|15|TRBV7-6
CASSPRTVSWDEQFF
TGTGCCAGCAGCCCCCGGACTGTCTCCTGGGATGAGCAGTTCTTC
>TRBD2|-|TRBJ2-2|18|TRBV2
CASSDPTETSGNTGELFF
TGTGCCAGCAGTGACCCTACTGAGACTAGCGGAAACACCGGGGAGCTGTTTTTT
>-|-|TRBJ1-6|16|TRBV4-2
CASSRGAEDYNSPLHF
TGTGCCAGCAGCCGTGGGGCAGAGGATTATAATTCACCCCTCCACTTT
>-|-|TRBJ2-2|14|TRBV27
CASRYFRNTGELFF
TGTGCCAGCAGATATTTCAGGAACACCGGGGAGCTGTTTTTT
>TRBD2|once|TRBJ2-7|14|TRBV5-8
CASTLAGGSYEQYF
TGTGCCAGCACCCTAGCGGGAGGGTCCTACGAGCAGTACTTC
>TRBD2|-|TRBJ2-3|16|TRBV5-1
CASSFLRGGSTDTQYF
TGCGCCAGCAGCTTCCTTCGGGGGGGCTCCACAGATACGCAGTATTTT